The sample holds a few counts of the clone carrying this T cell receptor beta chain. Caucasian adults living in Nashville, Tennessee, provided all samples. The record originates from a study of shared clonotypes between healthy human individuals. The overall study: The cohort comprised a couple of women and a few men. Their ages spanned 18 to 49 years.

The deep-level immunoSEQ assay was used. Every subset had its genomic DNA shared out evenly among several immunoSEQ plates. Clones were sequenced by immunoSEQ multiplex PCR, and TCRdb holds only the in-frame ones, with some missing. This table holds about 490,000 clones, about three quarters found once. CDR1 and CDR2 from the germline V gene are SGHTA and FQGNSA. Deletions cut 2 bases from V and 10 bases from J, with 18 bases between. The CDR3 spans 15 residues. The sample taken for sequencing was PBMCs. This TCR came from a middle-aged woman in good health. Some clones in this sample may be carry-over from other donors' samples. J is TRBJ2-1 and V is TRBV7-2; D is ambiguous. Written as DNA, the CDR3 is TGTGCCAGCAGCTTAAGAGCTTCGGCGGCGTCGGAGCAGTTCTTC. It specifies CASSLRASAASEQFF.